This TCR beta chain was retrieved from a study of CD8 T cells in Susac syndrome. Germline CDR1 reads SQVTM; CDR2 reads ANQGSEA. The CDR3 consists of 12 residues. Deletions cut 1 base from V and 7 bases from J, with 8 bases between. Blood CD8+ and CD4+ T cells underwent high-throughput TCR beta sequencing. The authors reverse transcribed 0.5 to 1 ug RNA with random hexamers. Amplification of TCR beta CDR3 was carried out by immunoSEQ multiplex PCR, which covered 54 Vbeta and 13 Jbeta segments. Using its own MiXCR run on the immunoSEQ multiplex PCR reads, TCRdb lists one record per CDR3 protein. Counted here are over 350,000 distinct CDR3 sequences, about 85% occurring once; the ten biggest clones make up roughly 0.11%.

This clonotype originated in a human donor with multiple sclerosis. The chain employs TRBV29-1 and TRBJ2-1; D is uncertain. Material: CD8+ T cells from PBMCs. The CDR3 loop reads CSVEGGRNEQFF. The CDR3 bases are TGCAGCGTTGAAGGGGGAAGAAATGAGCAGTTCTTC.